The next 13 T cell receptor beta chains were all read from a single sample in a study of Ad26.COV2.S vaccination and SARS-CoV-2 variants. Only in-frame clones appear in the TCRdb table, and some are missing; sequencing was by immunoSEQ multiplex PCR. The sample contains 300,000 to 400,000 clones, about 86% of which appear only once. Treatment here: some 20 received Ad26.COV2.S at low or high dose, single or two shots; about 5 received placebo; per-sample allocation not given. Vaccine and placebo recipients were sampled on day 63 after the first injection. The specimen comprised peripheral blood, sampled in a trial of Ad26.COV2.S vaccine versus placebo. The receptors here all came from a person aged 18 to 59 who received the Ad26.COV2.S COVID-19 vaccine or a placebo.

Details on this clone: The sample carries other DNA sequences with the same CDR3. The chain has TRBV3-1 (or the pseudogene TRBV3-2) and TRBJ1-3; D is ambiguous. The germline V gene has CDR1 LGHDT and CDR2 YNNKEL (reference sequence). This CDR3 contains 14 residues. V was shortened by 1 base and J by 3 bases, with 7 bases between the two germline ends. CDR3 in amino acids: CASSQGGGGNTIYF. The DNA of the CDR3 is TGTGCCAGCAGCCAAGGCGGTGGTGGAAACACCATATATTTT.

J is TRBJ2-2 and V is TRBV11-2; 8 bases agree with TRBD2. With V trimmed by 5 bases and J by 4 bases, 0 bases remained unmatched. The CDR3 totals 13 residues. From germline, CDR1 is SGHAT and CDR2 FQNNGV. The CDR3 sequence: CASSLAGTGELFF. In nucleotides, the CDR3 is TGTGCCAGCAGCCTAGCGGGCACCGGGGAGCTGTTTTTT.

This chain links TRBV6-2 or TRBV6-3 with TRBJ2-7, with 8 nucleotides matching TRBD1. The CDR3 totals 13 residues. Germline V lookup: CDR1 MNHEY, CDR2 SVGEGT. V trimming: 2 bases; J trimming: 4 bases; junction bases outside the gene matches: 1. CDR3 region: CASSYDRGYEQYF. CDR3 nucleotide sequence: TGTGCCAGCAGTTACGACAGGGGATACGAGCAGTACTTC.

The chain carries TRBV24-1 and TRBJ2-3; 10 bases are a match to TRBD1. Germline values: CDR1 KGHDR, CDR2 SFDVKD. The CDR3 is 18 residues long. The V and J ends lost 9 bases and 4 bases, in that order; junction bases with no gene match: 18. The CDR3 sequence is CATAMGQGKSGGADTQYF. In nucleotides, the CDR3 is TGTGCCACCGCTATGGGACAGGGGAAATCAGGAGGGGCAGATACGCAGTATTTT.

The V call is TRBV3-1 (or the pseudogene TRBV3-2), the J call TRBJ1-2, with a weak D call TRBD1 (5 bases). Germline CDR1 reads LGHDT; CDR2 reads YNNKEL (reference sequence). V was pared by 2 bases and J by 3 bases, with 10 bases between. This CDR3 has 14 amino acids. DNA for the CDR3: TGTGCCAGCAGCCAATTAGGGGTCTACTATGGCTACACCTTC. Translated: CASSQLGVYYGYTF.

The rearrangement joins TRBV4-3 to TRBJ2-5; 12 bases are shared with TRBD2. The length of the CDR3 is 16 residues. Germline values: CDR1 LGHNA, CDR2 YSLEER. With V trimmed by 4 bases and J by 0 bases, 3 bases remained unmatched. This CDR3 reads CASSRTSGGYQETQYF. The CDR3 region has the DNA TGCGCCAGCAGCCGTACTAGCGGGGGGTACCAAGAGACCCAGTACTTC.

The chain employs TRBV6-1 and TRBJ1-3; D is uncertain. The ends were cut back, 0 bases at V and 2 bases at J, with 11 bases in the middle. CDR1 and CDR2 from the germline V gene are MNHNS and SASEGT. CDR3 size: 16 residues. CDR3 DNA: TGTGCCAGCAGTGAAGCGCGGGGAACCACTGGAAACACCATATATTTT. Its protein is CASSEARGTTGNTIYF.

This clone was recorded a few times. The chain couples TRBV5-1 to TRBJ2-7, with TRBD2 matching 8 bases. Germline-derived CDR1 and CDR2 are SGHRS and YFSETQ. V was pared by 0 bases and J by 2 bases, with 10 bases of the junction left unmatched. The CDR3 spans 17 residues. The CDR3 sequence: CASSLASGGRKPYEQYF. The CDR3 DNA reads TGCGCCAGCAGCTTGGCCAGCGGGGGAAGAAAACCCTACGAGCAGTACTTC.

The chain recombines TRBV6-5 with TRBJ1-4; weak D call: TRBD1 (6 bases). Germline V gives CDR1 MNHEY, CDR2 SVGAGI. This CDR3 contains 13 residues. Trimming shortened V by 5 bases and J by 7 bases, and 11 bases separated the two germline ends. The CDR3 here is CASSSRGGEKLFF. The DNA of the CDR3 is TGTGCCAGCAGTAGCAGGGGCGGTGAAAAACTGTTTTTT.

The chain employs TRBV9 and TRBJ2-3; D is ambiguous. The germline V gene has CDR1 SGDLS and CDR2 YYNGEE. The CDR3 runs 11 residues. Deletions cut 0 bases from V and 8 bases from J, with 4 bases between. The CDR3 reads CASSVDGTQYF. In DNA, the CDR3 is TGTGCCAGCAGCGTAGATGGTACGCAGTATTTT.

The CDR3, as DNA: TGTGCCAGCAGCCAAAGTCCCTTAGACAGCTCTAACTATGGCTACACCTTC. It encodes CASSQSPLDSSNYGYTF. The gene calls are TRBV14 and TRBJ1-2; D may be TRBD1 (5 bases). Germline CDR1 and CDR2: SGHDN and FVKESK. The CDR3 contains 17 residues. The germline V and J ends were trimmed by 2 bases and 0 bases, with 16 bases remaining between them.

The chain combines TRBV23-1 with TRBJ2-1; perhaps TRBD1 as D (6 bases). TRBV23-1 is an open reading frame whose function is uncertain. The V end was cut by 4 bases, the J end by 3 bases, with 28 bases between. This CDR3 contains 20 residues. The CDR3 reads CASSPNTTGQQGPLYNEQFF. The CDR3 coding sequence is TGCGCCAGCAGTCCTAACACGACAGGCCAGCAGGGCCCCCTCTACAATGAGCAGTTCTTC.

The CDR3 nucleotides read TGTGCCAGCAGCTTGTCAGGGGCCACCCTAGGGTTTGAGACCCAGTACTTC. Translated: CASSLSGATLGFETQYF. V is TRBV5-6 and J is TRBJ2-5; D is possibly TRBD1 (6 bases). Germline-derived CDR1 and CDR2 are SGHDT and YYEEEE. The V gene lost 1 base and the J gene lost 5 bases, with 21 bases spanning the gap. The CDR3 is made up of 17 amino acids.